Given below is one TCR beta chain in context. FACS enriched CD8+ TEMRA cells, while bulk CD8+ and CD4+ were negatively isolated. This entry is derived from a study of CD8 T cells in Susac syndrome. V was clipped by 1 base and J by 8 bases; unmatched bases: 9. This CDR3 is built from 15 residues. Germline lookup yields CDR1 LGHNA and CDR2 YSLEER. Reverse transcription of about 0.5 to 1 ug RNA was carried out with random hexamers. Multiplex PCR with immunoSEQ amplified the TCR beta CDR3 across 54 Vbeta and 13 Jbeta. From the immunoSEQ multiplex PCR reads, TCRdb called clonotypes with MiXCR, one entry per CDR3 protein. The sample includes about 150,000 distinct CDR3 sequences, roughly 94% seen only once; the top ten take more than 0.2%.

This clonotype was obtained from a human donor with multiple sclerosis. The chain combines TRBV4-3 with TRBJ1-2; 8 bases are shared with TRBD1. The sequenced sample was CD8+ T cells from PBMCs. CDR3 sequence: CASSQAFAGGAGYTF. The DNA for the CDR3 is TGCGCCAGCAGCCAAGCGTTCGCAGGGGGCGCAGGCTACACCTTC.